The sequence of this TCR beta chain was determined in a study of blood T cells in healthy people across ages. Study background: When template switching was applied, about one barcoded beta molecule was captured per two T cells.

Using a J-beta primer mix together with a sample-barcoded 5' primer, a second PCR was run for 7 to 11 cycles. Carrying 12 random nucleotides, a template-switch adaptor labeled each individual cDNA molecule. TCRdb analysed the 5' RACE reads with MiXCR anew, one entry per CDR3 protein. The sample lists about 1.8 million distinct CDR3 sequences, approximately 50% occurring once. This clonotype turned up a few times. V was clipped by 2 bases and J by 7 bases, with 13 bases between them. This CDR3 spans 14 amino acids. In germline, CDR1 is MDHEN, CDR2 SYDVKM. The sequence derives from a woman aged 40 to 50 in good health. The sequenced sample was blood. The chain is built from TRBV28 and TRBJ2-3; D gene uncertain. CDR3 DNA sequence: TGTGCCAGCAGTTTACTTATACAGCCAAATACGCAGTATTTT. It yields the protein CASSLLIQPNTQYF.